These 18 T cell receptor beta chains came from one sample sequenced in a study of blood T cells in healthy people across ages. With a J-beta primer mix and a sample-barcoded 5' primer, a second PCR ran roughly 7 to 11 cycles. TCRdb ran MiXCR on the 5' RACE reads and lists one entry per CDR3 protein. The sample has about 780,000 distinct CDR3 sequences; roughly 24% are singletons. These data also formed part of another study, on T cells of mothers and their children.

The sequenced sample was blood. The receptors derive from a boy aged 10-17 years in good health.

In its sample, this clonotype was seen a few times. This sequence joins TRBV13 and TRBJ2-1, with 7 bases matching TRBD1. This CDR3 has 13 amino acids. Per the germline V gene, CDR1 is PRHDT and CDR2 is FYEKMQ (reference sequence). Trimming cost V 6 bases and J 9 bases; bases outside gene matches: 8. The CDR3 DNA reads as TGTGCCAGCAGTCGCCTGGGACAGTTTGAGCAGTTCTTC. Protein product: CASSRLGQFEQFF. The full variable domain, in which reference TRBV13 and TRBJ2-1 provide the parts outside the CDR3, is AAGVIQSPRHLIKEKRETATLKCYPIPRHDTVYWYQQGPGQDPQFLISFYEKMQSDKGSIPDRFSAQQFSDYHSELNMSSLELGDSALYFCASSRLGQFEQFFGPGTRLTVL.

This clonotype was counted between two and nine times. In nucleotides, the CDR3 is TGTGCCAGCGTACCGGGACTAGCGACCTACAATGAGCAGTTCTTC. This codes for CASVPGLATYNEQFF. The chain links TRBV2 to TRBJ2-1, with 10 bases that match TRBD2. V was pared by 8 bases and J by 2 bases, with 6 bases of the junction left unmatched. The CDR3 has 15 amino acids. Germline CDR1 and CDR2: SNHLY and FYNNEI.

The chain couples TRBV5-1 to TRBJ2-5; either TRBD1 or TRBD2 may fit D (5 bases each). The J call is doubtful: the DNA matches TRBJ2-1 better. CDR1 is SGHRS and CDR2 is YFSETQ in the germline V gene. There are 16 residues in the CDR3. In DNA form, the CDR3 reads TGCGCCAGCAGCAACCTCCGGGACCCTTTTAGGGATGAGCAGTTCTTC. As protein: CASSNLRDPFRDEQFF.

The table lists this clonotype with a few counts. The chain is built from TRBV10-3 and TRBJ2-5; 9 bases agree with TRBD2. Per the germline V gene, CDR1 is ENHRY and CDR2 is SYGVKD. The CDR3 consists of 15 residues. V was clipped by 6 bases and J by 5 bases; unmatched bases: 10. The CDR3 bases are TGTGCCATCAGGGGTACCGGGACTAGCACCGAGACCCAGTACTTC. Translated: CAIRGTGTSTETQYF.

This clonotype was seen a handful of times. The chain has TRBV20-1 and TRBJ1-2, with a weak D call TRBD1 (6 bases). The V end was cut by 4 bases, the J end by 7 bases, with 10 bases between. The length of the CDR3 is 11 residues. Germline lookup yields CDR1 DFQATT and CDR2 SNEGSKA (reference sequence). The CDR3 loop is CSAKAGAGYTF. The DNA for the CDR3 is TGCAGTGCTAAAGCAGGGGCTGGCTACACCTTC.

This clonotype was seen only a few times. This chain uses TRBV24-1 with TRBJ1-4, with a weak D call TRBD1 (5 bases). The CDR3 runs to 13 residues. The V gene's germline CDR1 is KGHDR and CDR2 SFDVKD. V was pared by 3 bases and J by 9 bases, with 10 bases between. CDR3 in amino acids: CATSDPGTQKLFF. CDR3 nucleotides: TGTGCCACCAGTGATCCCGGGACTCAAAAACTGTTTTTT.

The rearrangement links TRBV12-3 or TRBV12-4 to TRBJ2-5; D may correspond to TRBD1 or TRBD2 (5 bases each). CDR3 size: 14 residues. Trimming removed 6 bases from V and 2 bases from J, with 13 bases in between. As DNA, the CDR3 is TGTGCCAGCAGGGGGGACGTGGGTCAAGAGACCCAGTACTTC. Amino acids: CASRGDVGQETQYF.

The rearrangement links TRBV20-1 to TRBJ1-3; tentative D call: TRBD1 (6 bases). The CDR3 is 14 residues long. Trimming cost V 1 base and J 7 bases, with 14 bases left between them. Germline lookup yields CDR1 DFQATT and CDR2 SNEGSKA (reference sequence). This chain's CDR3 is CSARVGDRRNTIYF. Here the CDR3 DNA reads TGCAGTGCTAGAGTGGGCGACAGGCGGAACACCATATATTTT.

The CDR3 spells CASSQGGPKYF. In DNA form, the CDR3 reads TGCGCCAGCAGCCAAGGGGGTCCTAAGTACTTC. The chain employs TRBV4-1 and TRBJ2-7, with D uncertain. The CDR3 contains 11 residues. Germline-derived CDR1 and CDR2 are MGHRA and YSYEKL. Between the trimmed V and J ends, which lost 1 base and 11 bases, there was a span of 9 bases.

The chain links TRBV5-1 to TRBJ1-4; unclear D gene. This CDR3 has 14 residues. The V and J ends lost 2 bases and 5 bases respectively, with 10 bases between them. In germline, CDR1 is SGHRS, CDR2 YFSETQ. CDR3 sequence: CASSLGSQNEKLFF. The CDR3 region has the DNA TGCGCCAGCAGCTTAGGCAGCCAGAATGAAAAACTGTTTTTT.

The chain carries TRBV3-1 and TRBJ2-1; the D gene is possibly TRBD2 (7 bases). This CDR3 region has 17 residues. Germline CDR1 is LGHDT and CDR2 is YNNKEL (reference sequence). V was clipped by 2 bases and J by 6 bases, with 20 bases between them. CDR3 coding DNA: TGTGCCAGCAGCCAACGGGGGGCGGCTAGCTCTCTCAATGAGCAGTTCTTC. As protein: CASSQRGAASSLNEQFF.

Written as DNA, the CDR3 is TGTGCCAGCAGCTTCAGGGTTTCGGGTGTATACAATGAGCAGTTCTTC. Translating it yields CASSFRVSGVYNEQFF. The chain carries TRBV27 and TRBJ2-1, with D tentatively TRBD1 (5 bases). The germline V and J ends were trimmed by 6 bases and 4 bases, with 19 bases remaining between them. CDR1 is MNHEY and CDR2 is SMNVEV in the germline V gene (reference sequence). This CDR3 comprises 16 residues.

This clonotype showed up just a few times. J is TRBJ1-4 and V is TRBV15; D may be TRBD1 (5 bases). The CDR3 runs 16 residues. The V end was cut by 3 bases, the J end by 4 bases, with 15 bases between. Germline assignment: CDR1 LNHNV and CDR2 YYDKDF (reference sequence). The CDR3: CATSSGAGVDNEKLFF. DNA for the CDR3: TGTGCCACCAGCAGCGGGGCGGGTGTAGATAATGAAAAACTGTTTTTT.

The rearrangement uses TRBV19 and TRBJ1-1; TRBD1 might be the D (5 bases). Trimming took 10 bases from V and 2 from J, leaving 17 bases between them. Germline V CDR1 and CDR2: LNHDA, SQIVND (reference sequence). The length of the CDR3 is 14 residues. CDR3 region: CAILGTGPNTEAFF. CDR3 coding DNA: TGTGCCATCCTCGGGACCGGACCAAACACTGAAGCTTTCTTT.

This clonotype has only a few counts. The CDR3: CASSPPYTGNEKLFF. The CDR3 DNA reads as TGCGCCAGCAGCCCGCCCTACACGGGAAATGAAAAACTGTTTTTT. The chain uses TRBV4-1 and TRBJ1-4; D is unresolved. Germline V gene sequence: CDR1 MGHRA, CDR2 YSYEKL. The CDR3 spans 15 residues. Trimming removed 4 bases at V and 5 bases at J, with 14 bases between.

This clonotype was seen a few times. This chain links TRBV3-1 with TRBJ2-2; D uncertain. Trimming took off 3 bases at V and 4 bases at J, with 6 bases between the two ends. CDR1 is LGHDT, CDR2 YNNKEL, per germline (reference sequence). The CDR3 runs to 13 residues. CDR3 residues: CASSQSGTGELFF. CDR3 DNA: TGTGCCAGCAGCCAGTCCGGCACCGGGGAGCTGTTTTTT.

The chain combines TRBV6-5 with TRBJ2-4, with 10 bases that match TRBD1. J lost 8 bases, V lost 5 bases, and 6 bases had no gene match. Germline values: CDR1 MNHEY, CDR2 SVGAGI. The CDR3 consists of 14 residues. The CDR3: CASSRDRGRHIQYF. The CDR3, as DNA: TGTGCCAGCAGTCGGGACAGGGGAAGGCACATTCAGTACTTC.

The chain couples TRBV20-1 to TRBJ2-4, with 8 bases fitting TRBD2. Germline CDR1 and CDR2: DFQATT and SNEGSKA (reference sequence). CDR3 length equals 14 residues. J gave up 3 bases and V 6 bases, and 7 bases lay outside the gene matches. In DNA form, the CDR3 reads TGCAGTGCGATGAGAGGGACTAGCAAAAACATTCAGTACTTC. Amino acids: CSAMRGTSKNIQYF.